Included here is one T cell receptor beta chain sequence, with context. This entry comes from a study of OX40 agonist ivuxolimab in advanced cancers. Across the study: A male proportion of approximately 80% was recorded, with mean age around 55 years and range roughly 23 to 79. Anti-PD-1, anti-PD-L1 or anti-CTLA-4 therapy given earlier was allowed, and around 40% had some.

Profiled with immunoSEQ multiplex PCR; TCRdb holds only in-frame clones, not every one. The sample records 50,000 or so clones, approximately 93% being singletons. This CDR3 is built from 12 residues. Trimming took off 3 bases at V and 5 bases at J, with 5 bases between the two ends. Germline loops: CDR1 WSHSY, CDR2 SAAADI. J is TRBJ1-5 and V is TRBV10-2; no reliable D call. The sample was CD4+ or CD8+ T cells sorted from blood, taken in a trial of the OX40 agonist ivuxolimab. The clonotype originates from an adult with an advanced solid tumor such as melanoma, head and neck, liver or kidney cancer. CDR3 sequence: CASSDLDQPQHF. CDR3 nucleotides: TGCGCCAGCAGTGACCTAGATCAGCCCCAGCATTTT.